The present entry profiles one T cell receptor (beta chain) with its context. Its antigen is unknown. The source of the sample is a study of CD8+CD57+ T cells in acquired aplastic anemia. Looking at the study overall: Sorted CD4+ and CD8+ cells yielded roughly 3 ug of DNA on average. General study findings and limits: Found in both controls and patients were some 30 CD8+ CDR3 sequences.

TCR beta VDJ and CDR3 profiling used genomic DNA as template. TCRdb reprocessed the reads with MiXCR, giving one entry per CDR3 protein. The sample comprises about 200,000 distinct CDR3 sequences, 65% of which are singletons, and roughly 50% rests with the top ten. Previously, flow cytometry had revealed CD8+CD57+ cell expansion in the patients chosen for sequencing. Prior therapy had not been administered to any patient at the time of blood sampling. CDR1 is SNHLY and CDR2 is FYNNEI in the germline V gene. CDR3 length equals 15 residues. V shed 10 bases, J shed 4 bases, and the junction held 8 bases outside the gene matches.

The chain recombines TRBV2 with TRBJ2-1, with TRBD2 identical over 12 bases. The TCR originated in a human donor with aplastic anemia. The sample comprised sorted CD4+, CD8+, or CD8+CD57+ T cells (not recorded which) from PBMCs. The CDR3 spells CATTSGTSGYNEQFF. For the CDR3, the DNA is TGTGCCACTACTAGCGGGACTAGCGGGTACAATGAGCAGTTCTTC.